Sequencing of this T cell receptor (beta chain) was carried out in a study of shared clonotypes between healthy human individuals. Running of the assay took place at deep level. Data came from immunoSEQ multiplex PCR; TCRdb stores just in-frame clones and leaves some out. The repertoire holds approximately 1.5 million clones, with roughly 98% as singletons. In germline, CDR1 is KGHSH, CDR2 LQKENI. The CDR3 extends over 16 amino acids. Trimming pared 0 bases from V and 2 bases from J, leaving 11 bases between. The TCR sequence derives from a man aged 25-45 years in good health. Sequenced material: naive CD4+ T cells sorted from blood. Subset specified: CD45RA+ positively selected. V gene TRBV18 combines with J gene TRBJ1-3; possibly TRBD1 for D (6 bases). The DNA of the CDR3 is TGTGCCAGCTCACCACCGGGGGCGGGTGCTGGAAACACCATATATTTT. Residues: CASSPPGAGAGNTIYF.